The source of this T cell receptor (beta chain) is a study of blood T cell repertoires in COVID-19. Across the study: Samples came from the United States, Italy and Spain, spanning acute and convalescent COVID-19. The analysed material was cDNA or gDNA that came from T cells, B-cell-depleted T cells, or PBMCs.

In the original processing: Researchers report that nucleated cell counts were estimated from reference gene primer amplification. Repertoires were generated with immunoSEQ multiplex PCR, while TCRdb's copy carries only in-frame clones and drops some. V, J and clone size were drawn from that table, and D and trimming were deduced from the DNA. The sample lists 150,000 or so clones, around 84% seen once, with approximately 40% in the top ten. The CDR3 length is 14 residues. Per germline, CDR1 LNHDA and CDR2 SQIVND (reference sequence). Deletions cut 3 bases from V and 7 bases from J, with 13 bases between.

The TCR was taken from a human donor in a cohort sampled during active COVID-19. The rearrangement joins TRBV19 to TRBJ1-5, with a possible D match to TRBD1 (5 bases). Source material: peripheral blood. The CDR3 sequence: CASSIVGGSQPQHF. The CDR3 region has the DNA TGTGCCAGTAGTATTGTCGGGGGAAGCCAGCCCCAGCATTTT.